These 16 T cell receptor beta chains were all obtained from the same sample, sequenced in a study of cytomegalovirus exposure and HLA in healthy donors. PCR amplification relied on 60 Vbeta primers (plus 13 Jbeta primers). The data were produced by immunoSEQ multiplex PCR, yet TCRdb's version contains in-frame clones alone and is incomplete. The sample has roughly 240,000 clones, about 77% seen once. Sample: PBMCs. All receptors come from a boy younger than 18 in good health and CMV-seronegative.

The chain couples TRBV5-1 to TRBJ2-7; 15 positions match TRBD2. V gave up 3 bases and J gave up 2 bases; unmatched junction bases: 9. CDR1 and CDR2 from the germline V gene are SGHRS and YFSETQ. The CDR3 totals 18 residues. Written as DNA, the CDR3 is TGCGCCAGCAGCTCCTCCGGGACTAGCGGGGGGACCGCCTACGAGCAGTACTTC. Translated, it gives CASSSSGTSGGTAYEQYF.

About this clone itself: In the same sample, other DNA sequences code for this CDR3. CDR3 residues: CAWSVGGYGYTF. The CDR3 DNA is TGTGCCTGGAGTGTGGGGGGGTATGGCTACACCTTC. The chain is built from TRBV30 and TRBJ1-2; weak D call: TRBD1 (5 bases). V lost 0 bases and J lost 5, with 7 bases in between. Germline CDR1 and CDR2: GTSNPN and SVGIG (reference sequence). The CDR3 loop spans 12 amino acids.

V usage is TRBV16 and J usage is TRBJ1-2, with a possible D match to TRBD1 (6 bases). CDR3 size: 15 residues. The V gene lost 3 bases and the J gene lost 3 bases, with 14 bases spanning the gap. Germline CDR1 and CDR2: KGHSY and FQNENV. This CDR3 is CASSHLGGFDYGYTF. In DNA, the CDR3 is TGTGCCAGCAGCCACCTAGGGGGATTTGACTATGGCTACACCTTC.

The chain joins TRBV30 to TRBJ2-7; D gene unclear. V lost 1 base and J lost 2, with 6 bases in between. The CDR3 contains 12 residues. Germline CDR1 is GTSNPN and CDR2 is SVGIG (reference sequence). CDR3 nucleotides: TGTGCCTGGAGTGCCCCTGCCTACGAGCAGTACTTC. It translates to CAWSAPAYEQYF.

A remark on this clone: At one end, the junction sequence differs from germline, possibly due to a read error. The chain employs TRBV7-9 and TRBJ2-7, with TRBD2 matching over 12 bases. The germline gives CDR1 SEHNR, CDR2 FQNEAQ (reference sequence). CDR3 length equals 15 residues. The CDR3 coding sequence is TGTTCCAGCAGTGCGACTAGCGGGAGCTCCTACGAGCAGTACTTC. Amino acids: CSSSATSGSSYEQYF.

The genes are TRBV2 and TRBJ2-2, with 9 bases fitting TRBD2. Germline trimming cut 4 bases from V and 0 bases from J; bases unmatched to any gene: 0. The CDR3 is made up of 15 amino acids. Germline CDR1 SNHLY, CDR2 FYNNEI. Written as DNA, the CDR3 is TGTGCCAGCAGTGGACTAGCGGCGAACACCGGGGAGCTGTTTTTT. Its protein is CASSGLAANTGELFF.

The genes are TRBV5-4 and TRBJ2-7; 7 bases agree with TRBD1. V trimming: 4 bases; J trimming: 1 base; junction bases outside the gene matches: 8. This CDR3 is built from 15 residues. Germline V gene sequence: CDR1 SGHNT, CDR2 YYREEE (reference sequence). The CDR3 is CASSTDRFSSYEQYF. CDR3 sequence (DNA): TGTGCCAGCAGCACGGACAGGTTCAGTTCCTACGAGCAGTACTTC.

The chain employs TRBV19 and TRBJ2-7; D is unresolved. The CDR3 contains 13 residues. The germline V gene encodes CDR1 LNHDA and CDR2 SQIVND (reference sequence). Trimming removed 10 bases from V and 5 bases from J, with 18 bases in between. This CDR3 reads CATTGGDVHEQYF. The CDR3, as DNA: TGTGCCACCACCGGCGGTGATGTCCACGAGCAGTACTTC. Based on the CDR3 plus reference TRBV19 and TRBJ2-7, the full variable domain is DGGITQSPKYLFRKEGQNVTLSCEQNLNHDAMYWYRQDPGQGLRLIYYSQIVNDFQKGDIAEGYSVSREKKESFPLTVTSAQKNPTAFYLCATTGGDVHEQYFGPGTRLTVT.

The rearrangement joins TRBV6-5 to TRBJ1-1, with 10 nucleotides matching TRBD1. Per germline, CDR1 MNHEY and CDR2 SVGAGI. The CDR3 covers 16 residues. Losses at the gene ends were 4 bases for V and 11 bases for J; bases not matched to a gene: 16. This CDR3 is CASSSITGQGSRVAFF. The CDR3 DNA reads TGTGCCAGCAGTTCAATAACGGGACAGGGGTCCCGTGTTGCTTTCTTT.

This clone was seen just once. Written as DNA, the CDR3 is TGTGCCAGCAGCCCCAATTTACAGGGACGAAACACCATATATTTT. Its protein product is CASSPNLQGRNTIYF. This chain connects TRBV11-3 to TRBJ1-3, with TRBD1 as a possible D gene (6 bases). Germline CDR1 is SGHNT and CDR2 is YENEEA. The germline V and J ends were trimmed by 5 bases and 5 bases, with 16 bases remaining between them. The CDR3 has 15 amino acids.

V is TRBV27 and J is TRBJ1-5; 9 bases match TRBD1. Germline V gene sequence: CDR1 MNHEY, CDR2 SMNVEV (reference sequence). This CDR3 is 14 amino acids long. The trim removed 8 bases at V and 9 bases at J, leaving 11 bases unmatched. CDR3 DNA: TGTGCCAGCGGGACAGGGAAGAGTTCCTGGCCCCAGCATTTT. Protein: CASGTGKSSWPQHF.

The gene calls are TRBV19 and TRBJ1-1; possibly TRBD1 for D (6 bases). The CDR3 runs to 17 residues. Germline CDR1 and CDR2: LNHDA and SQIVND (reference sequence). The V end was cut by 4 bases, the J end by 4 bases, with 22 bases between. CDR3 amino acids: CASSTRETGLRATEAFF. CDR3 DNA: TGTGCCAGTAGTACCCGAGAGACAGGCCTGAGAGCCACTGAAGCTTTCTTT.

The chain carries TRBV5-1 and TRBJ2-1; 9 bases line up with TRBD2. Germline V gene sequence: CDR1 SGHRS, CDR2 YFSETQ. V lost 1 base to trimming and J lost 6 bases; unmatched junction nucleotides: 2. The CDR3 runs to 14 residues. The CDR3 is CASSLSSGVNEQFF. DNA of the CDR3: TGCGCCAGCAGCTTGTCTAGCGGGGTCAATGAGCAGTTCTTC.

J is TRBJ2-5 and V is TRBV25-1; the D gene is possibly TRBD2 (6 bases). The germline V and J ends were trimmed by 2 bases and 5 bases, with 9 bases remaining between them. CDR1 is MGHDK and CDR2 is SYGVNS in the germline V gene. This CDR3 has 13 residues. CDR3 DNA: TGTGCCAGCAGTGAAGCAGGGAGGGAGACCCAGTACTTC. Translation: CASSEAGRETQYF.

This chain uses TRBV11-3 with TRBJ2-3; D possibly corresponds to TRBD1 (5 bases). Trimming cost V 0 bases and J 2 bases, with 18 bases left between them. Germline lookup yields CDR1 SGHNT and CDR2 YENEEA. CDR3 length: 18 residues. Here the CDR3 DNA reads TGTGCCAGCAGCTTAGATGGAGAAGGGGTTTTTTTCACAGATACGCAGTATTTT. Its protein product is CASSLDGEGVFFTDTQYF.

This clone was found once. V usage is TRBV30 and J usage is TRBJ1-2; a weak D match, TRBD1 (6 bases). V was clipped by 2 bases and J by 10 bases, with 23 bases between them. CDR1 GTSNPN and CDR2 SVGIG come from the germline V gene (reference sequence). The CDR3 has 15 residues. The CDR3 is CAWSPRGGRPRSYTF. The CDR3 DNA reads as TGTGCCTGGAGTCCCAGGGGCGGGCGTCCTCGGTCCTACACCTTC.